This T cell receptor beta chain is drawn from a study of OX40 agonist ivuxolimab in advanced cancers. The data were produced by immunoSEQ multiplex PCR, yet TCRdb's version contains in-frame clones alone and is incomplete. The sample shows 90,000 to 100,000 clones, approximately 95% of them seen only once. Overall study results and limits: Some nonresponders likewise displayed low normalized T-cell clonal expansion. Researchers did not establish what antigens the expanded peripheral T cells target. Partial responders dosed at 0.1-3.0 mg/kg displayed clonal expansion ranking among the lowest. Expanded clones belonging to CD8+ T cells outnumbered, on average, those of CD4+.

CDR3 length: 13 residues. The V and J ends lost 7 bases and 2 bases respectively, with 11 bases between them. Germline lookup yields CDR1 LNHDA and CDR2 SQIVND (reference sequence). About this clone itself: Antigen: not known.

The chain has TRBV19 and TRBJ1-2, with D perhaps matching TRBD1 (5 bases). The input for sequencing was CD4+ or CD8+ T cells sorted from blood, taken in a trial of the OX40 agonist ivuxolimab. This receptor was obtained from an adult with an advanced solid tumor such as melanoma, head and neck, liver or kidney cancer. The CDR3 region has the DNA TGTGCCAGTAAATCCAGGGAGAACTATGGCTACACCTTC. Translating it yields CASKSRENYGYTF.